This entry lists 3 T cell receptor beta chains sequenced from one sample in a study of identical twins. TCRdb ran MiXCR on the 5' RACE reads and lists one entry per CDR3 protein. The table has about 810,000 distinct CDR3 sequences, about 12% seen once; the top ten hold around 1.6%. Another study also made use of these data, one on yellow fever vaccine responses in identical twins.

The specimen sequenced was PBMCs. These receptors were taken from a woman in her late teens or twenties in good health.

The rearrangement joins TRBV28 to TRBJ2-7; TRBD1 aligns across 8 bases. The CDR3 loop spans 15 amino acids. The germline V gene has CDR1 MDHEN and CDR2 SYDVKM. J lost 5 bases, V lost 5 bases, and 11 bases had no gene match. In nucleotides, the CDR3 is TGTGCCAGCAGTCCAGCCGGGACAGGTCGGGACGAGCAGTACGTC. It specifies CASSPAGTGRDEQYV.

This clonotype was picked up many times. The CDR3 DNA reads as TGCGCCAGCAGCCAAGCTCTGCGGATGGACACTGAAGCTTTCTTT. This encodes CASSQALRMDTEAFF. The genes are TRBV4-1 and TRBJ1-1; D call uncertain. Trimming removed 1 base at V and 3 bases at J, with 12 bases between. The CDR3 runs 15 residues. Germline V gene sequence: CDR1 MGHRA, CDR2 YSYEKL.

The chain recombines TRBV20-1 with TRBJ1-2, with D perhaps TRBD1 (6 bases). The CDR3 loop spans 13 amino acids. Germline V lookup: CDR1 DFQATT, CDR2 SNEGSKA (reference sequence). Trimming took 0 bases from V and 6 from J, leaving 11 bases between them. This CDR3 is CSARDLAGDGYTF. CDR3 bases: TGCAGTGCTAGAGATCTCGCAGGGGATGGCTACACCTTC.